These T cell receptor beta chains were read from a single sample in a study of T cell responses to AZD1222 COVID-19 vaccine. Repertoires were generated with immunoSEQ multiplex PCR, while TCRdb's copy carries only in-frame clones and drops some. The data show some 96,000 clones, roughly 84% seen once. The starting material was peripheral blood, obtained 28 days after the second AZD1222 dose. These receptors were obtained from an adult who received the AZD1222 COVID-19 vaccine. Each CDR3 is given with its conserved first and last residue. The D gene is left open where the match is weak. Rows may omit the clone size; those that give it use once, few, many or a size class.

len: 15
v_gene: TRBV19
d_gene: TRBD2
j_gene: TRBJ2-3
abundance: .
CDR3aa: CASKPAGLSTDTQYF
CDR3nt: TGTGCCAGTAAACCAGCGGGGCTGAGCACAGATACGCAGTATTTT

len: 14
v_gene: TRBV18
d_gene: .
j_gene: TRBJ1-2
abundance: .
CDR3aa: CASSPSDRNYGYTF
CDR3nt: TGTGCCAGCTCACCTTCAGACAGAAACTATGGCTACACCTTC

len: 16
v_gene: TRBV19
d_gene: .
j_gene: TRBJ1-5
abundance: .
CDR3aa: CASSSPQGSGNQPQHF
CDR3nt: TGTGCCAGTAGTTCCCCGCAGGGTTCGGGCAATCAGCCCCAGCATTTT

len: 17
v_gene: TRBV21-1
d_gene: .
j_gene: TRBJ1-6
abundance: once
CDR3aa: CASSKGTSGPNNSPLHF
CDR3nt: TGTGCCAGCAGCAAGGGGACCTCGGGACCGAATAATTCACCCCTCCACTTT

len: 12
v_gene: TRBV11-3
d_gene: .
j_gene: TRBJ2-3
abundance: .
CDR3aa: CASSPTGDTQYF
CDR3nt: TGTGCCAGCAGCCCCACTGGGGATACGCAGTATTTT

len: 12
v_gene: TRBV28
d_gene: TRBD2
j_gene: TRBJ2-7
abundance: few
CDR3aa: CASSGGVYEQYF
CDR3nt: TGTGCCAGCTCGGGGGGGGTCTACGAGCAGTACTTC

len: 13
v_gene: TRBV6-5
d_gene: TRBD1
j_gene: TRBJ2-7
abundance: once
CDR3aa: CAGRTGGVYEQYF
CDR3nt: TGTGCCGGACGGACAGGGGGCGTCTACGAGCAGTACTTC

len: 13
v_gene: TRBV5-1
d_gene: .
j_gene: TRBJ1-1
abundance: once
CDR3aa: CASGAWGTPEAFF
CDR3nt: TGCGCCAGCGGGGCGTGGGGAACGCCTGAAGCTTTCTTT

len: 12
v_gene: TRBV11-3
d_gene: .
j_gene: TRBJ1-1
abundance: .
CDR3aa: CAAGGGGNEAFF
CDR3nt: TGTGCCGCGGGAGGAGGGGGGAATGAAGCTTTCTTT

len: 13
v_gene: TRBV7-8
d_gene: .
j_gene: TRBJ2-1
abundance: .
CDR3aa: CASSLSYNTAEFF
CDR3nt: TGTGCCAGCAGCTTATCTTATAACACGGCGGAGTTCTTC

len: 14
v_gene: TRBV27
d_gene: .
j_gene: TRBJ1-1
abundance: once
CDR3aa: CASSFRADNTEAFF
CDR3nt: TGTGCCAGCAGTTTCAGGGCGGATAACACTGAAGCTTTCTTT

len: 14
v_gene: TRBV27
d_gene: TRBD1
j_gene: TRBJ1-1
abundance: .
CDR3aa: CASAPGQGFTEAFF
CDR3nt: TGTGCCAGCGCCCCGGGACAGGGGTTTACTGAAGCTTTCTTT

len: 11
v_gene: TRBV7-9
d_gene: .
j_gene: TRBJ2-5
abundance: .
CDR3aa: CASSLVETQYF
CDR3nt: TGTGCCAGCAGCTTAGTGGAGACCCAGTACTTC

len: 16
v_gene: TRBV2
d_gene: TRBD1
j_gene: TRBJ2-2
abundance: .
CDR3aa: CASSEPDRVRAGELFF
CDR3nt: TGTGCCAGCAGTGAACCTGACAGGGTTAGGGCCGGGGAGCTGTTTTTT

len: 13
v_gene: TRBV19
d_gene: .
j_gene: TRBJ1-1
abundance: .
CDR3aa: CATLTPNEAEAFF
CDR3nt: TGTGCCACCCTGACCCCCAATGAAGCTGAAGCTTTCTTT

len: 11
v_gene: TRBV29-1
d_gene: TRBD1
j_gene: TRBJ1-1
abundance: .
CDR3aa: CSVPRGSEAFF
CDR3nt: TGCAGCGTTCCCAGGGGGTCTGAGGCTTTCTTT